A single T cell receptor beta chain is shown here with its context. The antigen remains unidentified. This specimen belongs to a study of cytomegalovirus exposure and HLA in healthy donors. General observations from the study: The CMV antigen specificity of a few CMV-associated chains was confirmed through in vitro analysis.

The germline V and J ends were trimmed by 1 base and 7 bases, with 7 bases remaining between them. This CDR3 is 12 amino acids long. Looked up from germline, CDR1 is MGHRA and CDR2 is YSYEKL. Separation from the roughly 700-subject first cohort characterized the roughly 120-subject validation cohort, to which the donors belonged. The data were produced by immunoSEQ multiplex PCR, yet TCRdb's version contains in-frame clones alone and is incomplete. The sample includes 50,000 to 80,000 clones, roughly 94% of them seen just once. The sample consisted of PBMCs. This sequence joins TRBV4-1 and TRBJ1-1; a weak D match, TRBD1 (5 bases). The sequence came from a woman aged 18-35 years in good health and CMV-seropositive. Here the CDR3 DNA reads TGCGCCAGCAGCCAAGGTGACAGTGAAGCTTTCTTT. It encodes CASSQGDSEAFF.